This T cell receptor (beta chain) was identified in a study of persistence of HIV-infected CD4 T cells. The stimulus was lysate of CMV-infected fibroblasts, roughly 10 ug/mL. Memory cells lacking CD40L and CD69 with high CD45RO were sorted. For about 17 hours, CD8-depleted PBMCs received anti-CD28/CD49d costimulation, a CD40-blocking antibody and enfuvirtide. This was the immunoSEQ version 4 assay in survey mode. TCRdb keeps only in-frame clones here, not all; method: immunoSEQ multiplex PCR. The data hold more than 30,000 clones, with approximately 84% observed a single time. On this clone: Its matching antigen is unknown.

General observations from the study: Compared with CD3/CD28-stimulated cells, CMV- and Gag-responding cells showed lower TCRbeta richness. Degenerate expanded CDR3beta sequences were enriched among CMV- and Gag-responding cells.

V was cut by 4 bases and J by 8 bases, with 17 bases left in between. The CDR3 has 14 residues. Germline CDR1 and CDR2: SGHTA and FQGNSA. Here the sequenced sample was CD4+ T cells sorted from PBMCs after roughly 18-hour stimulation, taken from a patient who received antiretroviral therapy. This TCR came from an adult man with HIV who was CMV-seropositive. This sequence joins TRBV7-2 and TRBJ1-2; a possible D gene is TRBD1 (5 bases). The CDR3: CASSYGDGPGGYTF. CDR3 DNA: TGTGCCAGCAGCTACGGGGACGGACCCGGAGGCTACACCTTC.